These T cell receptor beta chains were read from a single sample in a study of blood T cell repertoires in COVID-19. This table comes from immunoSEQ multiplex PCR, and its TCRdb copy is limited to in-frame clones, with some not included. The profile shows roughly 250,000 clones, 90% of them singletons. Material for sequencing was PBMCs or T cells enriched from blood (not recorded which). These receptors were obtained from a man aged 45-60 years who had been exposed to COVID-19. Each CDR3 is given with its conserved first and last residue. A D gene is named only where the DNA matches it firmly. Clone size is shown for a subset of rows, as once, few, many or a class of expanded clone.

d_call j_call v_call clone_size cdr3_nt cdr3_aa
. TRBJ2-1 TRBV7-6 few TGTGCCAGCAGCTTATCCAGTGTACCATATGAGCAGTTCTTC CASSLSSVPYEQFF
TRBD1 TRBJ1-4 TRBV28 . TGTGCCAGCAACCTCAGGGGGCCCGATGAAAAACTGTTTTTT CASNLRGPDEKLFF
. TRBJ1-4 TRBV2 . TGTGCCAGCGGTTCGACGGGGTCGACTAATGAAAAACTGTTTTTT CASGSTGSTNEKLFF
TRBD1 TRBJ2-2 TRBV7-9 . TGTGCCAGCACCGAGGACAGGGGGCGCACCGGGGAGCTGTTTTTT CASTEDRGRTGELFF
. TRBJ1-1 TRBV10-3 . TGTGCCATCAGGTCCAGGGGCGACGGCACTGAAGCTTTCTTT CAIRSRGDGTEAFF
TRBD1 TRBJ1-2 TRBV28 . TGTGCCAGCATTCTGGGACAGGGATTTGGCTACACCTTC CASILGQGFGYTF
. TRBJ2-2 TRBV5-1 . TGCGCCAGCAGCTTGGATCGGGGTAACGGGGAGCTGTTTTTT CASSLDRGNGELFF
. TRBJ2-2 TRBV7-2 . TGTGCCAGCAGCCGCCAGCGTCCCGGGAACACCGGGGAGCTGTTTTTT CASSRQRPGNTGELFF
. TRBJ1-2 TRBV27 . TGTGCCAGCAGTTTAGGTGTTGGGGCCACCTATGGCTACACCTTC CASSLGVGATYGYTF
TRBD2 TRBJ2-1 TRBV4-1 . TGCGCCAGCAGCCGCAGTTCATCTGGAGCGGGGGGATACAATGAGCAGTTCTTC CASSRSSSGAGGYNEQFF
. TRBJ1-1 TRBV3-1/TRBV3-2 . TGTGCCAGCAGCCAAAATAGGCAGGGTGAAGCTTTCTTT CASSQNRQGEAFF
. TRBJ1-2 TRBV3-1/TRBV3-2 few TGTGCCAGCAATTACGGCAGGTCGAGTGGCTACACCTTC CASNYGRSSGYTF
TRBD2 TRBJ2-1 TRBV7-2 . TGTGCCAGCAGCTCCGGGACTAGCGCATATGGTTCCTACAATGAGCAGTTCTTC CASSSGTSAYGSYNEQFF
TRBD1 TRBJ2-7 TRBV6-4 . TGTGCCAGCAGTGACTCGATGAACCGGGACAGCCTTTCCTACGAGCAGTACTTC CASSDSMNRDSLSYEQYF
. TRBJ2-7 TRBV5-1 . TGCGCCAGCAGCTTGGGGTGGACAGAGAGCTCCTACGAGCAGTACTTC CASSLGWTESSYEQYF
. TRBJ1-2 TRBV4-1 . TGCGCCAGCAGCCAAGAAGGCTTCGCTAGCTATGGCTACACCTTC CASSQEGFASYGYTF
TRBD1 TRBJ1-2 TRBV5-1 . TGCGCCAGCAGCTCAGGACAGGGACCCTATGGCTACACCTTC CASSSGQGPYGYTF
TRBD1 TRBJ1-2 TRBV6-1 . TGTGCCAGCAGTGAGGGACCGGGACAGGGGGGTGGCTACACCTTC CASSEGPGQGGGYTF
TRBD1 TRBJ1-2 TRBV5-6 . TGTGCCAGCAGCTTGGTGGCAGGGGGCGGCTACACCTTC CASSLVAGGGYTF
TRBD1 TRBJ1-4 TRBV5-1 . TGCGCCAGCAGCCCCGGGACAGGGAATGAAAAACTGTTTTTT CASSPGTGNEKLFF
TRBD2 TRBJ2-3 TRBV7-3 . TGTGCCAGCAGCTTAACTGCTAGCGGGGGAATAGATACGCAGTATTTT CASSLTASGGIDTQYF
. TRBJ1-5 TRBV28 . TGTGCCAGCGGCGACATCGCATATAGCAATCAGCCCCAGCATTTT CASGDIAYSNQPQHF
. TRBJ2-3 TRBV6-5 . TGTGCCAGCTCCTCTAGCGATAGCACAGATACGCAGTATTTT CASSSSDSTDTQYF
TRBD1 TRBJ2-1 TRBV7-8 . TGTGCCAGCAGCTTAGCGCCCGACAGGGGCCAAGACAATGAGCAGTTCTTC CASSLAPDRGQDNEQFF